The present T cell receptor beta chain was sequenced within a study of CXCR3-negative and CXCR3-positive naive CD8 T cells. The study, taken as a whole, reports: Cryopreserved PBMCs had partly decreased CXCR3 expression; fresh PBMCs were used in most assays. More hydrophobic TRB CDR3s were found in CXCR3-positive naive cells than in CXCR3-negative naive cells. From TRB CDR3 properties, TCR strength was inferred; surface CD5 did not differ between naive subsets.

CD45RO-CCR7+CD27+CD95- defined naive CD8+ T cells. The CDR3 consists of 15 residues. Germline assignment: CDR1 SQVTM and CDR2 ANQGSEA. Points on this clonotype: What it recognizes is unknown.

The libraries of TRB cDNA were constructed through 5' RACE using UMI labels. TCRdb re-called the 5' RACE reads and gives one entry per CDR3 protein, without DNA. Across about 50,000 distinct CDR3 sequences, the top ten clones capture around 0.58% of the sample. The sample was naive CXCR3+ CD8+ T cells from blood. Subset given: CD45RO-CCR7+CD27+CD95- naive CD8+ T cells expressing CXCR3 (TNR3+). The clonotype comes from a human donor in good health. Some clones in this sample may be carry-over from other donors' samples. The rearrangement links TRBV29-1 to TRBJ2-7; without DNA, the TCRdb call of TRBD2 cannot be checked. The CDR3 sequence: CSVEAGVTSGDEQYF.